This TCR beta chain was recovered during a study of T cells after yellow fever vaccination. For the study at large: Preparing low-cell-number fractions relied on SMART-Seq v4 Ultra Low Input.

Whole-study results and caveats: Only a small proportion of the clonotypes turned up in both the CD4 and the CD8 compartments, likely arising from convergent recombination. Within FACS-sorted repertoires, abundant clonotypes contaminating from the bulk population could be present.

A few counts support this clonotype. Antigen specificity is unknown. A 5'RACE template-switching step, the method used to make TCR cDNA, added a universal primer site and UMIs. Each CDR3 protein is one row after TCRdb ran MiXCR on the 5' RACE reads. This sample has 500,000 to 650,000 distinct CDR3 sequences; 9% to 15% occur once, and the top ten carry just under 15%. The source was PBMCs, collected on the day of the yellow fever booster vaccination. The receptor comes from a man aged 25 to 45 who received the YFV17D yellow fever vaccine.

As DNA, the CDR3 is TGTGCCAGCAGCGGGACAGGGGGCCTCAATGAGCAGTTCTTC. Translating gives CASSGTGGLNEQFF. The chain uses TRBV7-2 and TRBJ2-1; TRBD1 matches 12 bases. The CDR3 is 14 amino acids. The germline V gene has CDR1 SGHTA and CDR2 FQGNSA. V lost 5 bases to trimming and J lost 6 bases; unmatched junction nucleotides: 2.